This T cell receptor beta chain originates from a study of T-cell reconstitution after alpha-beta-depleted transplantation in children. Whole-study findings and limits: Where some patients showed high TCRbeta diversity at day 60, it came from recipient T cells and thymic progenitors that had survived.

A note on this clonotype: Its antigen is as yet unknown.

Preparing the TCRbeta library involved the use of unique molecular identifiers. TCRdb itself ran the PCR reads through MiXCR, one entry per CDR3 protein. The table records some 450,000 distinct CDR3 sequences, around two fifths of them present only once. This specimen consisted of PBMCs, obtained before TCRalphabeta/CD19-depleted stem cell transplant. The source is a girl aged 2-10 years with aplastic anemia, due to receive a stem cell transplant.

The CDR3, as DNA: TGCAGTGCTAACAGGGCCAGGAACACTGAAGCTTTCTTT. Protein product: CSANRARNTEAFF. The chain uses TRBV20-1 and TRBJ1-1, with D possibly matching TRBD1 (6 bases). Germline values: CDR1 DFQATT, CDR2 SNEGSKA (reference sequence). This CDR3 has 13 amino acids. Trimming cost V 4 bases and J 1 base, with 10 bases left between them.